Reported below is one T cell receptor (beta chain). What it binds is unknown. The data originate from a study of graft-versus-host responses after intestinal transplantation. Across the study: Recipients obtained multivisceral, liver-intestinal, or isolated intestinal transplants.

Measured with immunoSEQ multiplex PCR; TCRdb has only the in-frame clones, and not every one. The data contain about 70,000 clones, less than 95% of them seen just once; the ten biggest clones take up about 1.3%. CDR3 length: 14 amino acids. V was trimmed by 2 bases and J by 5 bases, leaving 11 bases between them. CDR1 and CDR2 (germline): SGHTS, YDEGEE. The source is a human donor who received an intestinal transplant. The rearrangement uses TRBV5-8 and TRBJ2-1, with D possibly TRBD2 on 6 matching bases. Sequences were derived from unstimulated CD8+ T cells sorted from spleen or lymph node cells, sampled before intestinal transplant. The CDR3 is CASSFGGVDNEQFF. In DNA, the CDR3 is TGTGCCAGCAGCTTCGGCGGGGTGGACAATGAGCAGTTCTTC.